The source of this T cell receptor beta chain is a study of blood T cell repertoires in COVID-19. For the study at large: Nucleic acid was either cDNA or gDNA, and it came from T cells, B-cell-depleted T cells, or PBMCs.

Germline-derived CDR1 and CDR2 are SGHRS and YFSETQ. V gave up 4 bases and J gave up 1 base; unmatched junction bases: 6. CDR3 length: 15 residues. Only in-frame clones appear in the TCRdb table, and some are missing; sequencing was by immunoSEQ multiplex PCR. The sample shows hundreds of thousands of clones, around 86% of them seen only once. What was sequenced was peripheral blood. V usage is TRBV5-1 and J usage is TRBJ2-7; 9 positions agree with TRBD2. The source is a man between 65 and 79 years old with acute or convalescent COVID-19. CDR3 sequence: CASSPGLAGSYEQYF. CDR3 sequence (DNA): TGCGCCAGCAGCCCCGGGCTAGCGGGATCCTACGAGCAGTACTTC.